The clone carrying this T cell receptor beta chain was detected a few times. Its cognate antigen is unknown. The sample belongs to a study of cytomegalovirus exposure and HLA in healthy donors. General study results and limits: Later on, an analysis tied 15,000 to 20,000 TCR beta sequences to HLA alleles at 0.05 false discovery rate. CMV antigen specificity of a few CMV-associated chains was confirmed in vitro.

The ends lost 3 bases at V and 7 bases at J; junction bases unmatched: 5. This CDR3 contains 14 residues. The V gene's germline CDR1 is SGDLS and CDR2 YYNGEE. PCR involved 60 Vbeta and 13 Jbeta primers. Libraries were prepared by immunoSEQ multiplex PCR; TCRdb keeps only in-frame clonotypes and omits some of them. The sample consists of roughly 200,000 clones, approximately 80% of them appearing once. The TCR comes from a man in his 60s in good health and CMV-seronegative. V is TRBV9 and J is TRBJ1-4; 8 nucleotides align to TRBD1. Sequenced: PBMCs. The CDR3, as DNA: TGTGCCAGCAGCGCGACAGGGGTGGTTGAAAAACTGTTTTTT. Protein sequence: CASSATGVVEKLFF.